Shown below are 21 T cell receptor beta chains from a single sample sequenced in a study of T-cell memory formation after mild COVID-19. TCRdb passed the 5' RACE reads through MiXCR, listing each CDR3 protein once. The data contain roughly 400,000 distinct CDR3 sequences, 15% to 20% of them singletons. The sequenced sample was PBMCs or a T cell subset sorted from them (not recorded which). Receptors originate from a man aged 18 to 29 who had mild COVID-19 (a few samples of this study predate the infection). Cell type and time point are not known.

CDR3 nucleotide sequence: TGTGCCAGCAGCTTAGACTTTATGGGGAAAGTACTCGGGACTAGCGGTCGTGCGGCCCAGTACTTC. This codes for CASSLDFMGKVLGTSGRAAQYF. The chain combines TRBV7-8 with TRBJ2-5; 11 bases are shared with TRBD2. V was pared by 1 base and J by 9 bases, with 28 bases of the junction left unmatched. The CDR3 runs to 22 residues. Germline lookup yields CDR1 SGHVS and CDR2 FQNEAQ.

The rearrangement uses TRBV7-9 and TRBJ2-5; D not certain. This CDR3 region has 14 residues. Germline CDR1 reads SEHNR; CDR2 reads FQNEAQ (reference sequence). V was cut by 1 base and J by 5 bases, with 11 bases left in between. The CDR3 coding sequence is TGTGCCAGCAGCTTAGAACCTCAAAGGGAGACCCAGTACTTC. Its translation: CASSLEPQRETQYF. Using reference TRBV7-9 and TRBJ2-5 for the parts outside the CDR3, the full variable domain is DTGVSQNPRHKITKRGQNVTFRCDPISEHNRLYWYRQTLGQGPEFLTYFQNEAQLEKSRLLSDRFSAERPKGSFSTLEIQRTEQGDSAMYLCASSLEPQRETQYFGPGTRLLVL.

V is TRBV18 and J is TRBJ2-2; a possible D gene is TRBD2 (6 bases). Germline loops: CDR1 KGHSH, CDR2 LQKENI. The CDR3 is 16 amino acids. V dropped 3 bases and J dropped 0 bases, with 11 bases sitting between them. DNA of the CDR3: TGTGCCAGCTCACCTTCCCGCGGGGCGAACACCGGGGAGCTGTTTTTT. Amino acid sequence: CASSPSRGANTGELFF.

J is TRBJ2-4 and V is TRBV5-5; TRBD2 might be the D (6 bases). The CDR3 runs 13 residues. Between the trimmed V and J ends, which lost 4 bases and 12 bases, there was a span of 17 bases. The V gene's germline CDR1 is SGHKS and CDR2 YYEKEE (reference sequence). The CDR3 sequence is CASSGRRELNQYF. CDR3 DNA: TGTGCCAGCAGCGGACGCCGGGAGTTGAATCAGTACTTC.

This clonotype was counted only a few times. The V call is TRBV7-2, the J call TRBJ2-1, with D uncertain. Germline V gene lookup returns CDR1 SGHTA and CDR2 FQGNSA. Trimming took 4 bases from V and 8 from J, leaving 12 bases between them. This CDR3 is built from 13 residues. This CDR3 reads CASSSTQRDEQFF. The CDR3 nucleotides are TGTGCCAGCAGCTCGACCCAGCGAGATGAGCAGTTCTTC.

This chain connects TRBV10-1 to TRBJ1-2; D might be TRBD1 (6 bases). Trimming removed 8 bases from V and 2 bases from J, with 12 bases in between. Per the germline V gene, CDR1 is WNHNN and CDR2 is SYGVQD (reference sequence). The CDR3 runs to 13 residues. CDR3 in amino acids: CASGKDRNYGYTF. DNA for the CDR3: TGCGCCAGCGGAAAGGACAGAAACTATGGCTACACCTTC.

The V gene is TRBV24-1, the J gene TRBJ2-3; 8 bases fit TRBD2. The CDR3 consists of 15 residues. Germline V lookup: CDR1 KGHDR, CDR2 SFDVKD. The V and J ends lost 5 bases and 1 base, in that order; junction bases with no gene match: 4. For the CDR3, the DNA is TGTGCCACCAGTGCCCGGGGGGGTGGCACAGATACGCAGTATTTT. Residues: CATSARGGGTDTQYF.

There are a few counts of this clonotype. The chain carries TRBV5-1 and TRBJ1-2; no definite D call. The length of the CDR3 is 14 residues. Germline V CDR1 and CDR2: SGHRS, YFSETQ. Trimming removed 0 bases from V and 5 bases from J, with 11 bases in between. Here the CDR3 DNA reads TGCGCCAGCAGCTTGGTTCGGCAGCGATATGGCTACACCTTC. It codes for CASSLVRQRYGYTF.

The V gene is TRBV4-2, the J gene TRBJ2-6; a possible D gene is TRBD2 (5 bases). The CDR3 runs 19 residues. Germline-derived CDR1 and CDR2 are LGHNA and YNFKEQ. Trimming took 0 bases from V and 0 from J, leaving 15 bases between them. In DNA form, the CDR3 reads TGTGCCAGCAGCCAAGAACCTAATGTAGGGAGCTCTGGGGCCAACGTCCTGACTTTC. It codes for CASSQEPNVGSSGANVLTF.

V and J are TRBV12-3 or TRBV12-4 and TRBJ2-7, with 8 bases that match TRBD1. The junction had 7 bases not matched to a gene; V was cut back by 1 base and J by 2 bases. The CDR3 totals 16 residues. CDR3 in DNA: TGTGCCAGCAGTTTAGGGGTAGGGGACAGGACCTACGAGCAGTACGTC. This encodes CASSLGVGDRTYEQYV.

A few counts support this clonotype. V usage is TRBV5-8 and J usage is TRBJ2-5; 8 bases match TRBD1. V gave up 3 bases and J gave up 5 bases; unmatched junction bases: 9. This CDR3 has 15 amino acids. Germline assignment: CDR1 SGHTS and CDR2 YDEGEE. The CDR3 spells CASSWGQALGETQYF. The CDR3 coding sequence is TGTGCCAGCAGCTGGGGACAGGCCCTGGGGGAGACCCAGTACTTC.

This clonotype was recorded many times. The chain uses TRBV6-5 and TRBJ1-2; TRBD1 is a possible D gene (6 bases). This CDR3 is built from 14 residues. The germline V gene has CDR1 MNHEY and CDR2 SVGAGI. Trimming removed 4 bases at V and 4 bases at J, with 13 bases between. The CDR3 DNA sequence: TGTGCCAGCAGTTGGAGTCAGGGGCTCTATGGCTACACCTTC. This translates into CASSWSQGLYGYTF.

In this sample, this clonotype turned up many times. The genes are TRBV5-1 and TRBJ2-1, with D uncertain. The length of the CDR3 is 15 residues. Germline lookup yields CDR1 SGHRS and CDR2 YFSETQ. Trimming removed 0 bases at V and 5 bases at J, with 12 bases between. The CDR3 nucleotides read TGCGCCAGCAGCTTGGGGGGTCGTGTGGACAATGAGCAGTTCTTC. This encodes CASSLGGRVDNEQFF.

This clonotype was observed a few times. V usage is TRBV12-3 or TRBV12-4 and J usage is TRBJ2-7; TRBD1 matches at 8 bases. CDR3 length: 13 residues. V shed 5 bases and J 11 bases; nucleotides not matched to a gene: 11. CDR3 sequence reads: CASSRTQTGVEYF. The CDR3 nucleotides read TGTGCCAGCAGTAGAACCCAGACAGGGGTGGAGTACTTC.

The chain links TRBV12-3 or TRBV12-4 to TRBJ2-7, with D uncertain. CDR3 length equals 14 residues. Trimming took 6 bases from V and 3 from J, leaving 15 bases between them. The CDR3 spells CASSAAPEVYEQYF. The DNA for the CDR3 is TGTGCCAGCAGCGCGGCCCCTGAAGTCTACGAGCAGTACTTC.

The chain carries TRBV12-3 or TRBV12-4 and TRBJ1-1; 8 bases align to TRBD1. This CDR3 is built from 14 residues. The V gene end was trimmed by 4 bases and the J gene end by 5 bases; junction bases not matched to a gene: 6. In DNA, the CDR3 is TGTGCCAGCAGTTCACTAACAGGGGGGACTGAAGCTTTCTTT. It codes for CASSSLTGGTEAFF.

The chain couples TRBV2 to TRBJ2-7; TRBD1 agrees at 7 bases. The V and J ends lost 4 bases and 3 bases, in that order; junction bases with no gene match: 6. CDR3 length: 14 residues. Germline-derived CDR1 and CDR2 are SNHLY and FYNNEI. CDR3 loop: CASSAGQNYYEQYF. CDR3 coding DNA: TGTGCCAGCAGTGCGGGACAGAATTACTACGAGCAGTACTTC. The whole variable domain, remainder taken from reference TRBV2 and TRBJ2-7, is EPEVTQTPSHQVTQMGQEVILRCVPISNHLYFYWYRQILGQKVEFLVSFYNNEISEKSEIFDDQFSVERPDGSNFTLKIRSTKLEDSAMYFCASSAGQNYYEQYFGPGTRLTVT.

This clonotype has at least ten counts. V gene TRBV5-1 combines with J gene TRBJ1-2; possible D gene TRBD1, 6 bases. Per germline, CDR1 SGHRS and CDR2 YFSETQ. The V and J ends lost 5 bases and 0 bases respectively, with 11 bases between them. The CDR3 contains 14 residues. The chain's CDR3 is CASRETGTNYGYTF. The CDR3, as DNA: TGCGCCAGCAGAGAAACAGGGACTAACTATGGCTACACCTTC.

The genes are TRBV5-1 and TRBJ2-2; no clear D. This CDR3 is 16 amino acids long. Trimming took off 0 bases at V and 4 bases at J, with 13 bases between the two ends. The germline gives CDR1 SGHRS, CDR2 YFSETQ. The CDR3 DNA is TGCGCCAGCAGCTTGGCTGGTGGCTACCCCACCGGGGAGCTGTTTTTT. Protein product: CASSLAGGYPTGELFF.

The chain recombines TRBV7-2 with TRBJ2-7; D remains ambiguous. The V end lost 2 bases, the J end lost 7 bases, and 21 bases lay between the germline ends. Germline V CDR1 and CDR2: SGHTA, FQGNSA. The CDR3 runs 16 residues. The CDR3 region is CASSLPPVSPSREQYF. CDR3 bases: TGTGCCAGCAGCTTACCACCAGTCTCACCCTCACGGGAGCAGTACTTC.

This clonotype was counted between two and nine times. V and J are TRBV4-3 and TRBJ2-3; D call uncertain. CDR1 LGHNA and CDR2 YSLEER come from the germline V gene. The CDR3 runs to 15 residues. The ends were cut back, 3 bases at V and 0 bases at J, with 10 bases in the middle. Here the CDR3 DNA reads TGCGCCAGCAGCCATTTGACGGCTAGCACAGATACGCAGTATTTT. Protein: CASSHLTASTDTQYF.